This TCR beta chain was captured by sequencing in a study of T-cell memory formation after mild COVID-19 (dated by TCRdb to the early 2020s). General notes on the study: TCR sequence clusters from the two donors were found to be largely donor specific. In two donors, T-cell clones that expanded and contracted after mild COVID-19 were followed by sequencing TCRalpha and TCRbeta repertoires longitudinally. The cohort was made up of two young adult volunteers, one female and one male, who were previously healthy.

Reading from cysteine to phenylalanine, the CDR3 counts 15 amino acids. Just the 45-base CDR3 DNA is kept, in frame starting at base 1. The germline V gene encodes CDR1 SGHTA and CDR2 FQGNSA. V loses 6 bases of germline sequence and J loses 0 bases, and the interval between the two ends is 12 bases. Data came from an Illumina NovaSeq 6000. TCRalpha and TCRbeta cDNA libraries were constructed by 5'RACE with constant-segment primers, with sample barcodes and unique molecular identifiers being introduced. Trizol reagent was used to extract RNA from every sample. Library amplification was performed in two PCR steps, and a second sample barcode and Illumina TruSeq adapters were introduced in the second step. Sequencing of libraries was performed on an Illumina NovaSeq with 2 x 150 bp paired-end reads. Under the source paper's analysis protocol: Demultiplexing of reads and collapsing into UMI-guided consensus sequences were performed with migec v1.2.7. Using mixcr v2.1.11, UMI consensuses were aligned to TRA and TRB V and J templates and then assembled into clonotypes. A clonotype was counted as expanded or contracted only when both edgeR and NoisET called the clonotype significant, with the noise models trained on biological replicates. edgeR calls used a false discovery rate-adjusted p below 0.01 and a log2 fold-change threshold of 1. PCA with hierarchical clustering of max-normalized trajectories of the 1000 most abundant clonotypes was used as exploratory dynamics analysis. The CD4 or CD8 phenotype of responding clones was assigned using the separately sequenced CD4+ and CD8+ repertoires. TCRdb reran the public reads through fastp at Q25 and MiXCR, keeping productive beta chains. Rows with a matching CDR3 protein are joined into one entry that keeps the most common DNA and genes. What appears here as the V and J calls and clone size reflects TCRdb's work, not the paper's. Here the sample has fewer than 250,000 distinct CDR3 sequences; under 30% occur a single time. Approximately 10% of the sample is in the top ten clones.

General findings and caveats noted by the study authors: Contracting CD4+ clones appeared mostly in the CM and EM memory subsets, whereas CD8+ clones were enriched in EMRA. The second-wave clones that peaked on day 37 were not confirmed to be SARS-CoV-2 specific. Some responding clones were found in pre-infection memory, which suggests that pre-existing cross-reactive memory T cells took part in the SARS-CoV-2 response. The study covered only two mild cases, and larger cohorts including severe cases with pre-infection samples were considered necessary. Clones that contracted from day 15 to 85 showed balanced CD4/CD8 phenotypes, whereas a second wave of clones that expanded from day 15 to 37 leaned towards CD4+.

Ficoll-Paque density gradient centrifugation was used to isolate PBMCs. This clonotype has more than one count but fewer than ten. Its antigen is currently not known. Per-base qualities were not stored, and no clone one base away is much larger. This receptor was taken from an adult woman who had mild COVID-19 (a few samples of this study predate the infection). The sample titles of this study are shuffled in the database, so cell type and time point are left out; the donor was told from shared clones. The specimen sequenced was PBMCs or a T cell subset sorted from them (not recorded which). The chain is made from TRBV7-2 and TRBJ2-1; possibly the D gene is TRBD2, per 6 matching bases. The DNA sequence follows: TGTGCCAGCAGTTGGGACTCATACTCCTACAATGAGCAGTTCTTC. Its protein reads: CASSWDSYSYNEQFF.